Listed here is a single T cell receptor beta chain. This record belongs to a study of control samples from healthy donors and cancer patients. The CDR3 has 16 residues. The V gene end was trimmed by 0 bases and the J gene end by 3 bases; junction bases not matched to a gene: 6. Germline assignment: CDR1 SGHRS and CDR2 YFSETQ. Some clones are missing from TCRdb's copy, which holds only in-frame ones; the method was immunoSEQ multiplex PCR. The table lists just over 150,000 clones, nearly 95% of them singletons. Material: blood. This chain links TRBV5-1 with TRBJ2-7; 10 bases are shared with TRBD2. The sequence came from a man aged 50 to 60 in good health. The CDR3 protein is CASSLGRAGGNYEQYF. DNA of the CDR3: TGCGCCAGCAGCTTGGGCAGAGCGGGAGGGAACTACGAGCAGTACTTC.